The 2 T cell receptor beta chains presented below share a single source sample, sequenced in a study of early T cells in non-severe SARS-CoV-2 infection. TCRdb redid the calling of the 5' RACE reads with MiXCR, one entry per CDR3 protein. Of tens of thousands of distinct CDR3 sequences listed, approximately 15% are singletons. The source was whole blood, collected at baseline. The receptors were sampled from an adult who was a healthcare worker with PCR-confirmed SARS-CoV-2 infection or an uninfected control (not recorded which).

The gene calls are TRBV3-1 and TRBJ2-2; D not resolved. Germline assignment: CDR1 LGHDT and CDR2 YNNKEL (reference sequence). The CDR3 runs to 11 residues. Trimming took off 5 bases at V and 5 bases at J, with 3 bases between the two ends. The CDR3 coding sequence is TGTGCCAGCAGCGGTACCGGGGAGCTGTTTTTT. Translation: CASSGTGELFF. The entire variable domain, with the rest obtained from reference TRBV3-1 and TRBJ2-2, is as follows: DTAVSQTPKYLVTQMGNDKSIKCEQNLGHDTMYWYKQDSKKFLKIMFSYNNKELIINETVPNRFSPKSPDKAHLNLHINSLELGDSAVYFCASSGTGELFFGEGSRLTVL.

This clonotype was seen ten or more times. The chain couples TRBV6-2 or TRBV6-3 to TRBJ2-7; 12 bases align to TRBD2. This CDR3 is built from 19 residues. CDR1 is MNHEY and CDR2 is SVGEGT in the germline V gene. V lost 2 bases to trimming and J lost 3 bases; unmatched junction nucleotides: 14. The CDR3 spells CASSYGGGLAGSYDYEQYF. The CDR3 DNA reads TGTGCCAGCAGTTACGGTGGGGGACTAGCGGGTTCGTATGACTACGAGCAGTACTTC.